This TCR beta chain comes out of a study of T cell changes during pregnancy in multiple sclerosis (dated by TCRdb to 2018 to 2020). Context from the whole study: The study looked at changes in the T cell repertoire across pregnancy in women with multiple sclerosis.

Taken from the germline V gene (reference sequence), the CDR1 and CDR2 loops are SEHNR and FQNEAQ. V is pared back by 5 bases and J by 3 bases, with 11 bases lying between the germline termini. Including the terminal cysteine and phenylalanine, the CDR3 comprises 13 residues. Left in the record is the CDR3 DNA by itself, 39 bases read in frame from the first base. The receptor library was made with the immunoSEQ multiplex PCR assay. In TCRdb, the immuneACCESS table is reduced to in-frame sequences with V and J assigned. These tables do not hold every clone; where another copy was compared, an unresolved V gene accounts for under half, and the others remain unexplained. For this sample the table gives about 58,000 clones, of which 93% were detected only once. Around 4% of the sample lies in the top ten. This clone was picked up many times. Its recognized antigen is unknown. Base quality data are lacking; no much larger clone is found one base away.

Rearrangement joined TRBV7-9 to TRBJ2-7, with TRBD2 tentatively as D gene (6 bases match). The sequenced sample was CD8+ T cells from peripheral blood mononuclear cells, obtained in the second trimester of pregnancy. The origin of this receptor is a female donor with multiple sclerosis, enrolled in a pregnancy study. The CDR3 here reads CASSAGPLYEQYF. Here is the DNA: TGTGCCAGCAGCGCGGGACCGCTCTACGAGCAGTACTTC.